This TCR beta chain was identified during a study of T cells in Graves' hyperthyroidism and ophthalmopathy. Study context: Before treatment of any kind, peripheral blood was taken at initial diagnosis. Findings and limits, study-wide: Within blood appeared most thyroid clonotypes that had expanded above 0.001. A 13 V-J model separated ophthalmopathy from stable hyperthyroidism.

Amplification of TCR beta CDR3 regions was performed using RNA transcripts as template. Using the HTBI primer set, a first-round RT-PCR was run on the TCR CDR3. TCRdb reprocessed the multiplex PCR reads via MiXCR and lists one record per CDR3 protein. This sample yields about 640,000 distinct CDR3 sequences, of which about 20% are seen a single time; about 35% belongs to the top ten. This CDR3 has 14 residues. CDR1 is MNHNS, CDR2 SASEGT, per germline. Between the trimmed V and J ends, which lost 5 bases and 4 bases, there was a span of 14 bases. The study based diagnoses on clinical symptoms, serum thyroxine and TRAb, thyroid ultrasound and orbital computed tomography. This clonotype showed up many times. Its target is unknown.

The sequence derives from a young man with Graves' ophthalmopathy. Sequences were obtained from blood. This chain connects TRBV6-1 to TRBJ1-1; TRBD1 might be the D (5 bases). In DNA, the CDR3 is TGTGCCAGCAGTTTTCCGGGACGGACCACTGAAGCTTTCTTT. It translates to CASSFPGRTTEAFF.